This note documents a single T cell receptor (beta chain) sequence. What it recognizes is unknown. Indicated time point: pre-sensitization, week 0. Specified treatment: therapeutic diphenylcyclopropenone sensitization with weekly scalp DPC. Whole blood that had not been fractionated was the source of extracted total RNA. The data were taken from a study of human T cells and chemical hapten exposure. Germline-derived CDR1 and CDR2 are SGHRS and YFSETQ. J lost 7 bases, V lost 4 bases, and 9 bases had no gene match. The CDR3 is made up of 16 amino acids. Study outcomes and limitations: Relative to control repertoires, expanded TCRs gave rise to significantly more large CDR3 similarity clusters.

TCRdb used MiXCR to reprocess the RACE reads, holding one entry per CDR3 protein. The sample includes approximately 50,000 distinct CDR3 sequences, 8.5% to 10% of them seen just once. This chain joins TRBV5-1 and TRBJ1-6; 9 bases are a match to TRBD1. The origin of this receptor is a woman between 25 and 40 years old with alopecia areata. Some clones in this sample may be carry-over from other donors' samples. The sample in question was whole blood, obtained in connection with sensitization to the hapten diphenylcyclopropenone (DPC). This CDR3 is CASSTTGQGKNSPLHF. The DNA of the CDR3 is TGCGCCAGCAGCACTACCGGACAGGGGAAGAATTCACCCCTCCACTTT.